These T cell receptor beta chains were read from a single sample in a study of Tregs in tolerant kidney transplant recipients. Using immunoSEQ multiplex PCR, the repertoire was profiled, and TCRdb retains in-frame clones only, with some absent. Here the sample spans over 70,000 clones, about 91% being singletons. Sequences were derived from CD4+ T cells from blood (PBMCs), sampled 24 months after the transplant. The receptors come from a human patient who received a combined kidney and bone marrow transplant. The graft donor may have contributed some T cells. Each CDR3 is given with its conserved first and last residue. Fields, in order: CDR3 protein, CDR3 DNA, D gene, V gene, clone size, J gene. D genes are given only for firm matches. Clone size, where shown, is once, few, many, or a class for clones that have expanded.

CASSFGPGLVYEQYF TGTGCCAGCAGCTTCGGCCCTGGACTAGTCTACGAGCAGTACTTC TRBD2 TRBV7-7 NA TRBJ2-7
CASSVSENTEAFF TGTGCCAGCAGCGTAAGCGAGAACACTGAAGCTTTCTTT NA TRBV9 NA TRBJ1-1
CASSGLTSNTGELFF TGTGCCAGCAGTGGACTGACTTCGAACACCGGGGAGCTGTTTTTT NA TRBV28 NA TRBJ2-2
CASSQRRRLRELQETQYF TGTGCCAGCAGCCAGCGTCGGCGTTTGCGGGAGCTCCAAGAGACCCAGTACTTC TRBD2 TRBV7-9 NA TRBJ2-5
CASSVVLAGEGGLFF TGTGCCAGCAGCGTAGTACTAGCGGGCGAGGGGGGGCTGTTTTTT TRBD2 TRBV9 NA TRBJ2-2
CASGQLNTEAFF TGTGCCTCGGGACAGTTGAACACTGAAGCTTTCTTT TRBD1 TRBV28 NA TRBJ1-1
CASSLGIGTGSYEQYF TGTGCCAGCAGCTTAGGGATCGGGACAGGGTCCTACGAGCAGTACTTC TRBD1 TRBV13 once TRBJ2-7
CASSVTSGGVGELFF TGTGCCAGCAGCGTCACTAGCGGGGGGGTCGGGGAGCTGTTTTTT TRBD2 TRBV7-3 NA TRBJ2-2
CASSHGQMDGYTF TGCGCCAGCAGCCATGGCCAAATGGATGGCTACACCTTC NA TRBV5-1 NA TRBJ1-2
CASSRDRASNQPQHF TGTGCCAGCAGCCGGGACAGAGCCAGCAATCAGCCCCAGCATTTT TRBD1 TRBV2 NA TRBJ1-5
CATGTGRGTEAFF TGTGCCACCGGGACAGGGCGAGGAACTGAAGCTTTCTTT TRBD1 TRBV6-6 NA TRBJ1-1
CAWSVQPGNTEAFF TGTGCCTGGAGCGTTCAGCCAGGGAACACTGAAGCTTTCTTT NA TRBV30 NA TRBJ1-1
CASSVDRYPYEQYF TGTGCCAGCAGCGTTGACAGGTACCCCTACGAGCAGTACTTC NA TRBV9 NA TRBJ2-7
CAISPRDREVEQYF TGTGCCATCAGCCCCCGGGACAGGGAGGTCGAGCAGTACTTC TRBD1 TRBV10-3 NA TRBJ2-7
CATSAHRRGYNEQFF TGTGCCACCAGCGCCCATCGCCGGGGTTACAATGAGCAGTTCTTC NA TRBV15 NA TRBJ2-1
CASSLPQGIGDTEAFF TGTGCCAGCAGCTTGCCTCAGGGGATCGGAGACACTGAAGCTTTCTTT NA TRBV5-6 once TRBJ1-1
CASSAGTVGYTF TGTGCCAGCAGCGCCGGGACAGTCGGCTACACCTTC TRBD1 TRBV7-2 NA TRBJ1-2
CSSAGEETQYF TGCAGTTCAGCCGGAGAGGAGACCCAGTACTTC NA TRBV20-1 NA TRBJ2-5
CASRDSSTDTQYF TGTGCCAGCCGGGACAGCTCCACAGATACGCAGTATTTT TRBD1 TRBV6-5 NA TRBJ2-3
CASSILRYNEQFF TGTGCCAGTAGTATTCTCAGGTACAATGAGCAGTTCTTC NA TRBV19 NA TRBJ2-1
CASSSWPLRGTEAEQFF TGTGCCAGCAGCTCTTGGCCCCTCCGCGGGACTGAAGCTGAGCAGTTCTTC NA TRBV7-2 NA TRBJ2-1
CASSILQGGNIQYF TGTGCCAGTAGTATATTGCAGGGGGGAAACATTCAGTACTTC NA TRBV19 NA TRBJ2-4
CAWSVRGAAETQYF TGTGCCTGGAGTGTACGTGGGGCTGCGGAGACCCAGTACTTC NA TRBV30 NA TRBJ2-5
CASTPSGTGSNEQFF TGTGCCAGTACTCCCTCCGGGACAGGTAGTAATGAGCAGTTCTTC TRBD1 TRBV19 NA TRBJ2-1
CASSFRGFENEQYF TGTGCCAGCAGTTTCCGAGGATTTGAAAACGAGCAGTACTTC NA TRBV27 NA TRBJ2-7
CASSLAPGGSPLHF TGCGCCAGCAGCTTGGCTCCAGGGGGTTCACCCCTCCACTTT TRBD1 TRBV5-1 NA TRBJ1-6
CASSLRTGRARKTNEKLFF TGCGCCAGCAGCCTTAGGACAGGGAGAGCGCGGAAAACTAATGAAAAACTGTTTTTT TRBD1 TRBV4-1 once TRBJ1-4
CATSRDLPGQTLAKNIQYF TGTGCCACCAGCAGAGATCTACCCGGACAGACGCTAGCCAAAAACATTCAGTACTTC NA TRBV15 NA TRBJ2-4
CASSLAGGQLAKNIQYF TGTGCCAGCAGCTTAGCGGGAGGGCAATTAGCCAAAAACATTCAGTACTTC TRBD2 TRBV7-8 NA TRBJ2-4
CASSGEDYNQPQHF TGTGCCAGCAGCGGCGAGGACTACAATCAGCCCCAGCATTTT NA TRBV9 NA TRBJ1-5
CASSKTGTGTYEQYF TGTGCCAGCAGCAAAACCGGGACAGGGACCTACGAGCAGTACTTC TRBD1 TRBV7-9 NA TRBJ2-7
CASSKDRAQETQYF TGTGCCAGCAGCAAAGACAGGGCACAAGAGACCCAGTACTTC TRBD1 TRBV7-2 NA TRBJ2-5
CASSRTSGRASNEQYF TGTGCCAGCAGCCGGACTAGCGGGAGGGCCAGTAACGAGCAGTACTTC TRBD2 TRBV5-6 NA TRBJ2-7
CASSLGAWAYNEQFF TGCGCCAGCAGCTTGGGGGCTTGGGCCTACAATGAGCAGTTCTTC NA TRBV5-1 NA TRBJ2-1
CATSRRGGLHEQYF TGTGCCACCAGCAGGAGGGGGGGGCTTCATGAGCAGTACTTC NA TRBV15 NA TRBJ2-7
CASSEEATSSYNEQFF TGTGCCAGCAGTGAAGAGGCCACTAGCTCCTACAATGAGCAGTTCTTC NA TRBV2 NA TRBJ2-1
CASSQQGGYTEAFF TGTGCCAGCAGCCAACAGGGTGGGTACACTGAAGCTTTCTTT NA TRBV7-9 once TRBJ1-1
CASSAGLAGPPELNTQYF TGTGCCAGCAGCGCCGGACTAGCGGGTCCCCCCGAACTAAATACGCAGTATTTT TRBD2 TRBV9 NA TRBJ2-3
CASRVSRVGGGMYNEQFF TGTGCCAGTAGAGTATCCCGCGTGGGTGGGGGGATGTACAATGAGCAGTTCTTC NA TRBV19 NA TRBJ2-1
CASSLALSGNTIYF TGTGCCAGCAGCCTCGCACTCTCTGGAAACACCATATATTTT NA TRBV7-2 NA TRBJ1-3
CSGKTFKTDLETGEQYF TGCAGCGGGAAGACCTTTAAGACGGATCTCGAAACGGGCGAGCAGTACTTC NA TRBV29-1 once TRBJ2-7
CSVDTSGTQYF TGCAGCGTTGACACTAGCGGGACCCAGTACTTC TRBD2 TRBV29-1 NA TRBJ2-5
CASSPFGQGPFETQYF TGCGCCAGCAGCCCCTTCGGACAGGGGCCCTTTGAGACCCAGTACTTC TRBD1 TRBV4-3 NA TRBJ2-5
CASSLSSGRQIYEQYF TGTGCCAGCAGCTTATCTAGCGGGAGGCAGATATACGAGCAGTACTTC TRBD2 TRBV7-2 NA TRBJ2-7
CASSVTGTGYGANVLTF TGTGCCAGTAGTGTCACCGGGACAGGGTACGGGGCCAACGTCCTGACTTTC TRBD1 TRBV19 NA TRBJ2-6
CASSLGTVGTEAFF TGCGCCAGCAGCCTCGGGACAGTAGGCACTGAAGCTTTCTTT TRBD1 TRBV5-1 NA TRBJ1-1
CASSYSPDSYNEQFF TGTGCCAGCAGTTACTCGCCAGACTCCTACAATGAGCAGTTCTTC NA TRBV6-5 NA TRBJ2-1
CASSSSRNSDNYEQYF TGTGCCAGCAGCTCCAGCAGGAACTCAGATAACTACGAGCAGTACTTC NA TRBV7-9 NA TRBJ2-7
CASSNERATDSSFAETQYF TGTGCCAGTAGTAACGAAAGGGCCACGGACAGTTCCTTTGCGGAGACCCAGTACTTC NA TRBV19 NA TRBJ2-5
CASSQDREYGYTF TGTGCCAGCAGCCAGGACAGGGAGTATGGCTACACCTTC TRBD1 TRBV6-1 NA TRBJ1-2